A single sample gave rise to the 9 T cell receptor beta chains below, sequenced in a study of cytomegalovirus exposure and HLA in healthy donors. The PCR ran on 60 Vbeta and 13 Jbeta primers. Libraries were prepared by immunoSEQ multiplex PCR; TCRdb keeps only in-frame clonotypes and omits some of them. The sample lists approximately 73,000 clones; 75% were seen once. Specimen: PBMCs. These receptors all stem from a man between 65 and 85 years old in good health and CMV-seronegative.

This chain links TRBV9 with TRBJ2-6, with 7 bases that match TRBD2. J lost 0 bases, V lost 3 bases, and 9 bases had no gene match. In germline, CDR1 is SGDLS, CDR2 YYNGEE. CDR3 length equals 18 residues. CDR3 coding DNA: TGTGCCAGCAGCGACAAGGGAGGGGCCCGCTCTGGGGCCAACGTCCTGACTTTC. It encodes CASSDKGGARSGANVLTF.

This chain joins TRBV25-1 and TRBJ1-5; perhaps TRBD1 as D (6 bases). Trimming left V 3 bases short and J 1 base short, with 13 bases between. The germline V gene encodes CDR1 MGHDK and CDR2 SYGVNS. There are 16 residues in the CDR3. This CDR3 is CASSDGQTPSNQPQHF. DNA of the CDR3: TGTGCCAGCAGTGATGGACAGACACCGAGCAATCAGCCCCAGCATTTT. The full variable domain, with the rest looked up from reference TRBV25-1 and TRBJ1-5, is EADIYQTPRYLVIGTGKKITLECSQTMGHDKMYWYQQDPGMELHLIHYSYGVNSTEKGDLSSESTVSRIRTEHFPLTLESARPSHTSQYLCASSDGQTPSNQPQHFGDGTRLSIL.

The chain has TRBV5-4 and TRBJ2-5; 13 bases match TRBD2. The DNA matches TRBJ2-7 better at its end, which makes the J call doubtful. The CDR3 is 15 amino acids. The germline gives CDR1 SGHNT, CDR2 YYREEE (reference sequence). CDR3 DNA: TGTGCCAGCAGCCACGGACTAGCGGGAGAAGGCGAGCAGTACTTC. Amino acid sequence: CASSHGLAGEGEQYF.

The chain combines TRBV6-5 with TRBJ1-2; D not certain. The CDR3 sequence is 15 residues long. V was clipped by 0 bases and J by 3 bases, with 11 bases between them. CDR1 is MNHEY, CDR2 SVGAGI, per germline. This chain's CDR3 is CASSYSSGGHYGYTF. In DNA form, the CDR3 reads TGTGCCAGCAGTTACTCGTCCGGAGGTCACTATGGCTACACCTTC.

This clone was recorded a few times. This chain uses TRBV2 with TRBJ1-1, with a tentative D call TRBD1 (6 bases). CDR3 length equals 13 residues. V was pared by 6 bases and J by 5 bases, with 13 bases between. Germline lookup yields CDR1 SNHLY and CDR2 FYNNEI. The CDR3 sequence is CASRAAQGTEAFF. The CDR3, as DNA: TGTGCCAGCAGAGCTGCCCAGGGGACTGAAGCTTTCTTT.

This clone was detected only a few times. The rearrangement links TRBV6-5 to TRBJ1-1; the D gene is possibly TRBD1 (6 bases). V lost 2 bases to trimming and J lost 6 bases, with 16 bases between them. The V gene's germline CDR1 is MNHEY and CDR2 SVGAGI. The CDR3 spans 15 residues. DNA for the CDR3: TGTGCCAGCAGTTACGAGGGGACAAATATCCCTGAAGCTTTCTTT. It codes for CASSYEGTNIPEAFF.

This chain connects TRBV19 to TRBJ2-3; 12 bases are a match to TRBD2. The V gene end was trimmed by 3 bases and the J gene end by 0 bases; junction bases not matched to a gene: 4. Looked up from germline, CDR1 is LNHDA and CDR2 is SQIVND (reference sequence). The CDR3 extends over 17 amino acids. Here the CDR3 DNA reads TGTGCCAGTAGTATCACTAGCGGGAGGCATAGCACAGATACGCAGTATTTT. It encodes CASSITSGRHSTDTQYF.

The chain uses TRBV7-2 and TRBJ2-2; tentatively, D is TRBD1 (6 bases). V was shortened by 2 bases and J by 1 base, with 17 bases between the two germline ends. From germline, CDR1 is SGHTA and CDR2 FQGNSA. The CDR3 is made up of 18 amino acids. CDR3 protein: CASSLTYYRVGNTGELFF. The CDR3, as DNA: TGTGCCAGCAGCTTAACTTATTACAGGGTGGGGAACACCGGGGAGCTGTTTTTT.

This chain joins TRBV4-3 and TRBJ1-2; 9 bases fit TRBD1. From germline, CDR1 is LGHNA and CDR2 YSLEER. The CDR3 sequence is 15 residues long. Trimming removed 4 bases from V and 2 bases from J; junction bases left unmatched: 5. The CDR3 sequence is CASSPTGGTNYGYTF. The CDR3 DNA reads TGCGCCAGCAGCCCGACAGGGGGAACGAACTATGGCTACACCTTC.